Below, 11 T cell receptor beta chains from the same sample are listed, as sequenced in a study of CD8+ T cells in alopecia areata. Extracted from the samples, RNA was reverse transcribed into cDNA to serve as the sequencing template. Sequencing was performed with immunoSEQ multiplex PCR; in TCRdb, only in-frame clones are kept and a portion is missing. The table lists around 200,000 clones, roughly 50% of them singletons. Indicated treatment: oral pan-JAK inhibitor, 5-10 mg twice daily. Source: CD8+ T cells sorted from blood, taken at week 24, from a patient treated with tofacitinib. The origin of the receptors is a human donor with alopecia areata.

V gene TRBV27 combines with J gene TRBJ2-7; TRBD2 matches at 7 bases. Per the germline V gene, CDR1 is MNHEY and CDR2 is SMNVEV (reference sequence). Trimming took 4 bases from V and 4 from J; bases not matched to a gene: 7. CDR3 length: 14 residues. The CDR3 is CASSSPGLLYEQYF. CDR3 DNA sequence: TGTGCCAGCAGTTCCCCGGGACTACTTTACGAGCAGTACTTC.

This clone came up a few times. A read error likely explains this, since a far larger clone differs by one base. The chain recombines TRBV7-2 with TRBJ1-1; D is ambiguous. Trimming pared 5 bases from V and 7 bases from J, leaving 5 bases between. CDR3 size: 10 residues. Germline V gene lookup returns CDR1 SGHTA and CDR2 FQGNSA. The CDR3 coding sequence is TGTGCCAGCAGCCGAGGTGAAGCTTTCTTT. Protein: CASSRGEAFF.

The chain joins TRBV13 to TRBJ2-7; TRBD1 agrees at 9 bases. Germline V gene data show CDR1 as PRHDT and CDR2 as FYEKMQ (reference sequence). The CDR3 sequence is 15 residues long. Losses at the gene ends were 4 bases for V and 5 bases for J; bases not matched to a gene: 9. Here the CDR3 reads CASSSPGQGTNEQYF. The DNA for the CDR3 is TGTGCCAGCAGCTCGCCGGGACAGGGTACCAACGAGCAGTACTTC.

V and J are TRBV2 and TRBJ2-3; 10 nucleotides line up with TRBD1. This CDR3 is 15 amino acids long. V dropped 5 bases and J dropped 2; count of bases not matched to a gene: 4. The germline V gene encodes CDR1 SNHLY and CDR2 FYNNEI. The CDR3 DNA is TGTGCCAGCAGTCGGACAGGGGGTTACACAGATACGCAGTATTTT. It encodes CASSRTGGYTDTQYF.

This clone was counted between two and nine times. The V gene is TRBV4-1, the J gene TRBJ2-2; D not resolved. Germline assignment: CDR1 MGHRA and CDR2 YSYEKL. This CDR3 has 12 residues. V was clipped by 11 bases and J by 0 bases, with 7 bases between them. The CDR3, as DNA: TGCGCCGCCAAGGCGAACACCGGGGAGCTGTTTTTT. It translates to CAAKANTGELFF.

J is TRBJ2-2 and V is TRBV4-3, with D perhaps matching TRBD2 (6 bases). Germline CDR1 reads LGHNA; CDR2 reads YSLEER. The germline V and J ends were trimmed by 4 bases and 3 bases, with 12 bases remaining between them. The CDR3 has 15 amino acids. CDR3 in amino acids: CASSPARGHTGELFF. The CDR3 DNA follows: TGCGCCAGCAGCCCGGCGCGGGGTCACACCGGGGAGCTGTTTTTT.

The rearrangement uses TRBV9 and TRBJ2-1; D remains unclear. V was pared by 0 bases and J by 3 bases, with 4 bases between. CDR3 length equals 13 residues. In germline, CDR1 is SGDLS, CDR2 YYNGEE. The CDR3 sequence: CASSVAGYNEQFF. DNA of the CDR3: TGTGCCAGCAGCGTAGCGGGCTACAATGAGCAGTTCTTC.

This clone has just a few counts. J is TRBJ2-7 and V is TRBV30; TRBD1 agrees at 8 bases. The germline CDR1 and CDR2 sequences are GTSNPN and SVGIG (reference sequence). The CDR3 extends over 15 amino acids. V dropped 3 bases and J dropped 0; count of bases not matched to a gene: 7. CDR3: CAWSAGTGLSYEQYF. In DNA form, the CDR3 reads TGTGCCTGGAGCGCCGGGACAGGCCTCTCCTACGAGCAGTACTTC.

This clone has only a few counts. The rearrangement uses TRBV10-3 and TRBJ2-6; D tentatively fits TRBD1 or TRBD2 (5 bases each). Germline-derived CDR1 and CDR2 are ENHRY and SYGVKD. V shed 8 bases and J shed 1 base, with 21 bases lying between them. CDR3 length: 18 amino acids. Here the CDR3 reads CAIGSGTDPRSGANVLTF. CDR3 DNA: TGTGCCATCGGATCCGGGACGGATCCTAGATCTGGGGCCAACGTCCTGACTTTC.

This clone was counted between two and nine times. The chain employs TRBV4-3 and TRBJ2-4, with D hard to call. The V and J ends lost 0 bases and 7 bases respectively, with 16 bases between them. The V gene's germline CDR1 is LGHNA and CDR2 YSLEER. There are 16 residues in the CDR3. CDR3 protein: CASSQDIMVLRNIQYF. CDR3 nucleotide sequence: TGCGCCAGCAGCCAAGATATAATGGTTCTGAGGAACATTCAGTACTTC.

On this clone: Other DNA variants within this sample encode the same CDR3. The genes are TRBV6-5 and TRBJ1-5; unclear D gene. With 0 bases removed from V and 1 base from J, the gap between germline ends came to 4 bases. The germline V gene has CDR1 MNHEY and CDR2 SVGAGI. The CDR3 is 14 residues long. The CDR3 DNA sequence: TGTGCCAGCAGTTACTCGGGGAGCAATCAGCCCCAGCATTTT. It yields the protein CASSYSGSNQPQHF.